The rows below give T cell receptor beta chains drawn from one sample of a study of a mutant IDH1 vaccine in newly diagnosed glioma. Antigens for these TCRs are unknown. The assay was immunoSEQ multiplex PCR, and TCRdb's table has in-frame clones only and misses some. The sample has roughly 57,000 clones; about nine tenths are singletons. The material sequenced was PBMCs, taken from a glioma patient whose treatment included an IDH1 peptide vaccine. The receptors here all came from a man between 40 and 49 years old with glioma. CDR3s include the opening cysteine and the closing phenylalanine or tryptophan. The D gene is left open where the match is weak. Size tells how often a clone was seen (once, few, many) or the class of an expanded clone, and some rows leave it out.

clone_size	v_call	d_call	cdr3_length	j_call	cdr3_nt	cdr3_aa
-	TRBV5-4	TRBD1	15	TRBJ1-2	TGTGCCAGCAGCTTAAGGGACAGGGGAAGCTATGGCTACACCTTC	CASSLRDRGSYGYTF
-	TRBV5-1	-	14	TRBJ2-2	TGCGCCAGCAGCTTGCTACCGAACACCGGGGAGCTGTTTTTT	CASSLLPNTGELFF
-	TRBV7-2	TRBD1	16	TRBJ1-2	TGTGCCAGCAGCTTGGACAGGACCAAGATCGGCTATGGCTACACCTTC	CASSLDRTKIGYGYTF
-	TRBV7-8	TRBD1	16	TRBJ1-1	TGTGCCAGCAGCTGGGCGGACAGGGGATTGTACACTGAAGCTTTCTTT	CASSWADRGLYTEAFF
once	TRBV11-2	TRBD2	18	TRBJ2-1	TGTGCCAGCAGCTTAGCCGGCAATAGCGGGAGGCCCTACAATGAGCAGTTCTTC	CASSLAGNSGRPYNEQFF
once	TRBV18	TRBD2	15	TRBJ2-7	TGTGCCAGCTCACCGGGCCCGGTGCGGGAGCGCGAGCAGTACTTC	CASSPGPVREREQYF
-	TRBV4-2	-	16	TRBJ2-5	TGTGCCAGCAGCCCCGGCGCTAGCGCCTCCTGGGGGACCCAGTACTTC	CASSPGASASWGTQYF
once	TRBV5-4	-	14	TRBJ2-5	TGTGCCAGCAGCTTGCTGGAGTACCAAGAGACCCAGTACTTC	CASSLLEYQETQYF
once	TRBV6-6	-	16	TRBJ2-2	TGTGCCAGCAGTTACCCCGACAGGTTTGGCACCGGGGAGCTGTTTTTT	CASSYPDRFGTGELFF
-	TRBV18	-	12	TRBJ1-1	TGTGCCAGCTCACCCCAAATATCTGAAGCTTTCTTT	CASSPQISEAFF
-	TRBV7-9	-	13	TRBJ2-7	TGTGCCAGCAGCACCGGGTCACCCTACGAGCAGTACTTC	CASSTGSPYEQYF
-	TRBV23-1	-	14	TRBJ1-2	TGCGCCAGCAGTCAATCGCTGGGGGACTATGGCTACACCTTC	CASSQSLGDYGYTF
-	TRBV28	-	16	TRBJ2-5	TGTGCCAGCAGTTCAAGTCTGCGGGACAGACAAGAGACCCAGTACTTC	CASSSSLRDRQETQYF
once	TRBV7-8	TRBD1	16	TRBJ2-1	TGTGCCAGCAGCTTTTCCTCCGGGACAGGGGTCGATGAGCAGTTCTTC	CASSFSSGTGVDEQFF
-	TRBV29-1	TRBD1	14	TRBJ2-1	TGCAGCGTAGAGGGACAGCTCCTTGGGGGTGAGCAGTTCTTC	CSVEGQLLGGEQFF
-	TRBV28	-	15	TRBJ1-5	TGTGCCATCCGGGCGGGGACGGGAGGCAATCAGCCCCAGCATTTT	CAIRAGTGGNQPQHF
-	TRBV6-1	-	13	TRBJ2-4	TGTGCCTGTCTAAGGGGGGGCCAAAACATTCAGTACTTC	CACLRGGQNIQYF
-	TRBV5-1	-	16	TRBJ1-4	TGCGCCAGCAGCTTGGCCGGGACCTCAGCTAATGAAAAACTGTTTTTT	CASSLAGTSANEKLFF
-	TRBV19	-	15	TRBJ2-3	TGTGCCAGTAGTATGGAGGGCGGAGGAGTAGATACGCAGTATTTT	CASSMEGGGVDTQYF
-	TRBV19	-	13	TRBJ2-3	TGTGCCAGTAGTATTGGGGCCGGGGATACGCAGTATTTT	CASSIGAGDTQYF